Below, one T cell receptor beta chain is given with its context. TCRdb's table, derived via immunoSEQ multiplex PCR, lists solely in-frame clones and lacks some. The sample lists about 84,000 clones, roughly 86% occurring once. The germline V gene encodes CDR1 SGHTA and CDR2 FQGNSA. The CDR3 runs 14 residues. Trimming took off 1 base at V and 8 bases at J, with 11 bases between the two ends. The sample belongs to a study of identifying expanded T cells in peripheral blood. This receptor was obtained from a person aged 18-70 years in good health. The sequencing sample was made of blood. The chain carries TRBV7-2 and TRBJ2-2; D is undetermined. The CDR3 sequence: CASSLEFSRGELFF. The CDR3 bases are TGTGCCAGCAGCTTAGAATTTTCGCGAGGGGAGCTGTTTTTT.